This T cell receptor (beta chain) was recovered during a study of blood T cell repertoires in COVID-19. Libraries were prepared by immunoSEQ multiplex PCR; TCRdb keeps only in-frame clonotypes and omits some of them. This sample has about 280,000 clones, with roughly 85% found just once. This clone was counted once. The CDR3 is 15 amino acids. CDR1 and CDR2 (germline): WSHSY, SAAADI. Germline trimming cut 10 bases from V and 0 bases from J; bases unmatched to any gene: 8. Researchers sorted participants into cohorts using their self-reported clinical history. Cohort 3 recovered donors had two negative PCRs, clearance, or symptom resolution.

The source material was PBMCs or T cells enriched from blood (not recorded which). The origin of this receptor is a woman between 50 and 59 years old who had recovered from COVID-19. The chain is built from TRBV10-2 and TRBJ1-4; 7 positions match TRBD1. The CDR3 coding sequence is TGCGCCACCAGGACAGGCGAGACAACTAATGAAAAACTGTTTTTT. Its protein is CATRTGETTNEKLFF.